Described below is a single T cell receptor beta chain sequence and its context. Its antigen remains unknown. These data originate in a study of cytomegalovirus exposure and HLA in healthy donors. Findings and limits, study-wide: Association of around 17,000 TCR beta sequences with HLA alleles was found at 0.05 false discovery rate in a later analysis. There were fewer than 200 TCR beta chains listed as cytomegalovirus-associated. Presence/absence analysis assumed near-uniform sequencing depth across donors.

The PCR ran on 60 Vbeta and 13 Jbeta primers. Profiling relied on immunoSEQ multiplex PCR, and the TCRdb table lists in-frame clones only, not all of them. The data show 100,000 to 150,000 clones, around 77% seen once. The CDR3 consists of 17 residues. Germline V CDR1 and CDR2: ENHRY, SYGVKD. With V trimmed by 4 bases and J by 5 bases, 12 bases remained unmatched. The chain uses TRBV10-3 and TRBJ2-1, with 9 bases lining up with TRBD1. This TCR came from a woman aged 45 to 65 in good health and CMV-seronegative. The source material was PBMCs. CDR3 protein: CAISATRDRVADNEQFF. DNA for the CDR3: TGTGCCATCAGTGCGACTAGGGACAGGGTAGCGGACAATGAGCAGTTCTTC.